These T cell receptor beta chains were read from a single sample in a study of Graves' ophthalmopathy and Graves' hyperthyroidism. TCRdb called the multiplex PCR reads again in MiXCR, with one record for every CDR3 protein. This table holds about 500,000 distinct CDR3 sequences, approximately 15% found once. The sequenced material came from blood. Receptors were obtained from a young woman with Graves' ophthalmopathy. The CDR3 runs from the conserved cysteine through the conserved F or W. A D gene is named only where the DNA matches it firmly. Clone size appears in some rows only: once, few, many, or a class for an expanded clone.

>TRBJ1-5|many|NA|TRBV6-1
TGTGCCATCGGACGGGATAATCAGCCCCAGCATTTT
CAIGRDNQPQHF
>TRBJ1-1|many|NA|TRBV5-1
TGCGCCAGCAGCTTGTTTGTGGGTGACACTGAAGCTTTCTTT
CASSLFVGDTEAFF
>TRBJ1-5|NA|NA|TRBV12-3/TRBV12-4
TGTGCCAGCAGACCAAGACGGGATCAGCCCCAGCATTTT
CASRPRRDQPQHF
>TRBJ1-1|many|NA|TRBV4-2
TGTGCCAGCAGCCAAGAAGGGGGGAAAAAGTGGAACACTGAAGCTTTCTTT
CASSQEGGKKWNTEAFF
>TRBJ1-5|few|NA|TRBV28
TGTGCCAGCAGCCCCGGGGGGAGCTCCCAGGGAGGTCCTCAGCCCCAGCATTTT
CASSPGGSSQGGPQPQHF
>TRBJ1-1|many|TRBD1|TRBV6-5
TGTGCCAGCAGTTACAGGGGGACAGGGGATGAAGCTTTCTTT
CASSYRGTGDEAFF
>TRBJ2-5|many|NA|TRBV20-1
TGCAGTGTAGTTCGAATCCTTCCTAAGGGGACCCAGTACTTC
CSVVRILPKGTQYF
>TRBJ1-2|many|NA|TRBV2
TGTGCCAGCTCAATGGGACCTCCCTCCTTC
CASSMGPPSF
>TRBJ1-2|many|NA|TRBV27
TGTGCCAGCGCGACAGTTAACTATGGCTACACCTTC
CASATVNYGYTF
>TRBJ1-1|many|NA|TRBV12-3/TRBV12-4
TGTGCCAGCAGTTTGGTGAACACTGAAGCTTTCTTT
CASSLVNTEAFF
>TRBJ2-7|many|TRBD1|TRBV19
TGTGCCAGTAGTACCTCGGGACAGGCCTCCTACGAGCAGTACTTC
CASSTSGQASYEQYF
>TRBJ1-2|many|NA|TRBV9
TGTGCCAGCAGCGTAGGTCCAGGGGACCTTTATGGCTACACCTTC
CASSVGPGDLYGYTF
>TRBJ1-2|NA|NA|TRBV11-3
TGTGCCAGCAGTCAAGGGACGTCTAACTATGGCTACACCTTC
CASSQGTSNYGYTF
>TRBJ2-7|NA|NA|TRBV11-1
TGTGCCAGCAGTCCCGGACTGGCCGAGGAATCCTACGAGCAGTACTTC
CASSPGLAEESYEQYF
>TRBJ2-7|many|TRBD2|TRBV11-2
TGTGCCAGCACTTTGACTAGCGGCGTCTACGAGCAGTACTTC
CASTLTSGVYEQYF
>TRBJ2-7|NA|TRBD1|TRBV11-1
TGTGCCAGCAGCTCACAGAGAATGGGACAGGGGCAACCGTACGAGCAGTACTTC
CASSSQRMGQGQPYEQYF
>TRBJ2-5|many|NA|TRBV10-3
TGTGCCATCAGCCGGCTAGCACAAGAGACCCAGTACTTC
CAISRLAQETQYF
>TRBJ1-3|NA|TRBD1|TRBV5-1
TGCGCCAGCAGCTCGGGAGGGGGCCAGACTGGAAACACCATATATTTT
CASSSGGGQTGNTIYF
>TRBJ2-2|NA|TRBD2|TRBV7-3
TGTGCCAGCAGCCCAACCGGGGGGGGCGGGGAGCTGTTTTTT
CASSPTGGGGELFF
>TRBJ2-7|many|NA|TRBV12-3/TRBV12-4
TGTGCCAGCACTCTTCCACCGGGACACAGCTCCTACGAGCAGTACTTC
CASTLPPGHSSYEQYF
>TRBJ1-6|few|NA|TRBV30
TGTGCCTGGTACCCGACCGGGACGCCGAATTCACCCCTCCACTTT
CAWYPTGTPNSPLHF
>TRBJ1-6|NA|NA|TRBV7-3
TGTGCCAGCAGCTTAGCCGGGACCCCTGGTTCACCCCTCCACTTT
CASSLAGTPGSPLHF
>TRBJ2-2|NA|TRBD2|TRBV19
TGTGCCAGTATCAACCTCTCTAGCGGGAGTAAGACCGGGGAGCTGTTTTTT
CASINLSSGSKTGELFF
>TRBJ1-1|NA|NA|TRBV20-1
TGCAGTGAACGGGGGCCTGGGCTAGCTGAAGCTTTCTTT
CSERGPGLAEAFF
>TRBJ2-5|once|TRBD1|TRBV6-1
TGTGCCAGCAACCCCGGGACAGGCCAAGAGACCCAGTACTTC
CASNPGTGQETQYF
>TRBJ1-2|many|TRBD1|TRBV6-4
TGTGCCAGCAGGAAGACAGGGGGCTATGGCTACACCTTC
CASRKTGGYGYTF
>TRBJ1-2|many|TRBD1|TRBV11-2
TGTGCCAGCAGCACACTGGGACAGGGGGCCGGCTACACCTTC
CASSTLGQGAGYTF
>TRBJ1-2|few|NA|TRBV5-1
TGCGCCAGCAGCTTGGAAGGCCAGACAGGAATCGGCAACTATGGCTACACCTTC
CASSLEGQTGIGNYGYTF
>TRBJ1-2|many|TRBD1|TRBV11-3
TGTGCCAGCAGCTTTGTACCGGGACAGCACACTCTTAACTATGGCTACACCTTC
CASSFVPGQHTLNYGYTF